The next 20 T cell receptor beta chains were all read from a single sample in a study of shared clonotypes between healthy human individuals. The method was immunoSEQ multiplex PCR; TCRdb's version includes in-frame clones alone and lacks a portion of them. The sample lists hundreds of thousands of clones; around 67% were seen once. Sequencing was carried out using memory CD4+ T cells sorted from blood. As to subset: CD45RA-negative fraction. The source is a woman aged 25 to 45 in good health.

This chain connects TRBV6-5 to TRBJ2-1; 8 bases map to TRBD2. With V trimmed by 5 bases and J by 2 bases, 5 bases remained unmatched. Germline V gives CDR1 MNHEY, CDR2 SVGAGI. The CDR3 is 15 amino acids. The CDR3 nucleotides read TGTGCCAGCAGTCAGGGTAGCGGGGCCTACAATGAGCAGTTCTTC. Its protein is CASSQGSGAYNEQFF.

Note on this clone: The same CDR3 is also encoded by other DNA sequences in this sample. The chain uses TRBV7-9 and TRBJ1-2; TRBD1 matches 8 bases. The germline V gene encodes CDR1 SEHNR and CDR2 FQNEAQ (reference sequence). This CDR3 is 15 amino acids long. With V trimmed by 5 bases and J by 1 base, 6 bases remained unmatched. CDR3 amino acids: CASSPRTGLNYGYTF. CDR3 DNA sequence: TGTGCCAGCAGCCCCAGGACAGGGCTTAACTATGGCTACACCTTC.

The chain has TRBV7-6 and TRBJ1-1; D unclear. Trimming pared 5 bases from V and 10 bases from J, leaving 14 bases between. The germline V gene has CDR1 SGHVS and CDR2 FNYEAQ. This CDR3 is 12 amino acids long. The CDR3 DNA reads TGTGCCAGCAGCCCCAATGCGGCACCAGCTTTCTTT. Its protein product is CASSPNAAPAFF.

The chain uses TRBV5-1 and TRBJ2-1; the D gene is possibly TRBD1 (6 bases). The germline V gene encodes CDR1 SGHRS and CDR2 YFSETQ. The V end lost 5 bases, the J end lost 2 bases, and 14 bases lay between the germline ends. The CDR3 covers 15 residues. CDR3 nucleotide sequence: TGCGCCAGCAGTTACGACAGGCCGACCTACAATGAGCAGTTCTTC. It encodes CASSYDRPTYNEQFF.

This clone has just a few counts. This rearrangement joins TRBV28 to TRBJ1-5; 7 bases align to TRBD1. The germline V gene has CDR1 MDHEN and CDR2 SYDVKM. The CDR3 runs 14 residues. Germline trimming cut 5 bases from V and 3 bases from J; bases unmatched to any gene: 4. In DNA, the CDR3 is TGTGCCAGCAGTACCGGGACAGCCAATCAGCCCCAGCATTTT. Encoded protein: CASSTGTANQPQHF.

The chain joins TRBV4-1 to TRBJ2-1, with D maybe TRBD1 (6 bases). Germline CDR1 and CDR2: MGHRA and YSYEKL. The CDR3 totals 16 residues. The V and J ends lost 1 base and 4 bases respectively, with 14 bases between them. The CDR3 DNA reads TGCGCCAGCAGCCAAGGCACACAGGGCCGGTACAATGAGCAGTTCTTC. The encoded protein is CASSQGTQGRYNEQFF.

The V call is TRBV5-1, the J call TRBJ2-2; 9 nucleotides match TRBD1. CDR3 length equals 14 residues. With 4 bases clipped from V and 6 bases from J, the junction kept 4 bases outside the gene matches. Germline loops: CDR1 SGHRS, CDR2 YFSETQ. The DNA of the CDR3 is TGCGCCAGCAGCACCGGGACAGGGCCCGGGGAGCTGTTTTTT. This codes for CASSTGTGPGELFF.

The chain joins TRBV5-1 to TRBJ1-2; D is ambiguous. The CDR3 has 14 amino acids. The ends were cut back, 0 bases at V and 8 bases at J, with 14 bases in the middle. Germline V CDR1 and CDR2: SGHRS, YFSETQ. The chain's CDR3 is CASSLAKSGLGYTF. The CDR3 nucleotides are TGCGCCAGCAGCTTGGCCAAATCGGGCTTGGGCTACACCTTC.

The chain joins TRBV28 to TRBJ2-1, with TRBD2 matching 12 bases. Germline V gene lookup returns CDR1 MDHEN and CDR2 SYDVKM. V was clipped by 5 bases and J by 4 bases; unmatched bases: 9. The CDR3 covers 17 residues. CDR3 residues: CASSPLPTSGSYNEQFF. The CDR3 region has the DNA TGTGCCAGCAGTCCCCTCCCGACTAGCGGGAGTTACAATGAGCAGTTCTTC.

This clone has at least ten counts. The J gene is TRBJ2-7, the V gene TRBV6-6, with 7 bases fitting TRBD1. V dropped 2 bases and J dropped 3; count of bases not matched to a gene: 10. The CDR3 has 16 amino acids. Germline V CDR1 and CDR2: MNHNY, SVGAGI (reference sequence). CDR3 amino acids: CASSYKSRGQDYEQYF. CDR3 in DNA: TGTGCCAGCAGTTACAAATCTAGAGGACAGGACTACGAGCAGTACTTC.

This chain joins TRBV30 and TRBJ1-2; D gene ambiguous. Germline V gene data show CDR1 as GTSNPN and CDR2 as SVGIG (reference sequence). V was shortened by 4 bases and J by 8 bases, with 14 bases between the two germline ends. This CDR3 contains 12 residues. The CDR3 loop reads CAWNSVYMGYTF. In nucleotides, the CDR3 is TGTGCCTGGAACAGCGTTTATATGGGCTACACCTTC.

In DNA, the CDR3 is TGTGCCACCTTGAAGCAGGGGGGGACCTACGAGCAGTACTTC. Translating gives CATLKQGGTYEQYF. The chain employs TRBV27 and TRBJ2-7, with D perhaps being TRBD1 or TRBD2 (7 bases each). Germline-derived CDR1 and CDR2 are MNHEY and SMNVEV (reference sequence). The ends were cut back, 10 bases at V and 2 bases at J, with 18 bases in the middle. The CDR3 covers 14 residues.

This clone was picked up a small number of times. The chain joins TRBV10-3 to TRBJ2-2; 12 nucleotides align to TRBD2. CDR3 length: 14 amino acids. Germline V CDR1 and CDR2: ENHRY, SYGVKD. Trimming removed 6 bases from V and 13 bases from J; junction bases left unmatched: 9. Here the CDR3 reads CAIRRLAGEVGLFF. Here the CDR3 DNA reads TGTGCCATCAGGAGACTAGCGGGAGAGGTGGGGCTGTTTTTT.

This clone has a single count. The genes are TRBV5-1 and TRBJ1-1, with 10 nucleotides matching TRBD1. Germline V gene data show CDR1 as SGHRS and CDR2 as YFSETQ. The CDR3 loop spans 16 amino acids. V was clipped by 4 bases and J by 3 bases; unmatched bases: 9. In DNA form, the CDR3 reads TGCGCCAGCAGCGACGGACAGGGGGTTTTGTACACTGAAGCTTTCTTT. This codes for CASSDGQGVLYTEAFF.

J is TRBJ1-1 and V is TRBV29-1, with a weak D call TRBD1 (6 bases). The CDR3 runs 15 residues. The V gene lost 6 bases and the J gene lost 1 base, with 18 bases spanning the gap. Germline values: CDR1 SQVTM, CDR2 ANQGSEA. CDR3 sequence reads: CSVRDRTVGNTEAFF. The CDR3 DNA sequence: TGCAGCGTGCGCGACAGGACCGTTGGGAACACTGAAGCTTTCTTT. Full variable domain (remainder filled in from reference TRBV29-1 and TRBJ1-1): SAVISQKPSRDICQRGTSLTIQCQVDSQVTMMFWYRQQPGQSLTLIATANQGSEATYESGFVIDKFPISRPNLTFSTLTVSNMSPEDSSIYLCSVRDRTVGNTEAFFGQGTRLTVV.

For this clone: This may be a read error, as it is one base from a much larger clone. Other DNA sequences in the same sample also yield this CDR3. CDR3 amino acids: CASSFGDTQYF. In nucleotides, the CDR3 is TGTGCCAGCAGCTTTGGGGATACGCAGTATTTT. V is TRBV5-4 and J is TRBJ2-3; the D is unclear. Deletions cut 2 bases from V and 6 bases from J, with 4 bases between. The germline CDR1 and CDR2 sequences are SGHNT and YYREEE (reference sequence). The CDR3 extends over 11 amino acids.

This clone has a handful of counts. This sequence joins TRBV5-1 and TRBJ2-7; D is undetermined. This CDR3 comprises 14 residues. CDR1 SGHRS and CDR2 YFSETQ come from the germline V gene. V was pared by 0 bases and J by 5 bases, with 12 bases between. Here the CDR3 reads CASSLGRVGNEQYF. The CDR3, as DNA: TGCGCCAGCAGCTTGGGTAGGGTCGGCAACGAGCAGTACTTC.

The V call is TRBV5-1, the J call TRBJ2-7; 12 nucleotides agree with TRBD2. CDR1 is SGHRS, CDR2 YFSETQ, per germline. The V and J ends lost 6 bases and 3 bases, in that order; junction bases with no gene match: 7. There are 15 residues in the CDR3. CDR3 sequence (DNA): TGCGCCAGCACCCAAGGACTAGCGGGAAACTACGAGCAGTACTTC. Translation: CASTQGLAGNYEQYF. Complete variable domain (other parts from reference TRBV5-1 and TRBJ2-7): KAGVTQTPRYLIKTRGQQVTLSCSPISGHRSVSWYQQTPGQGLQFLFEYFSETQRNKGNFPGRFSGRQFSNSRSEMNVSTLELGDSALYLCASTQGLAGNYEQYFGPGTRLTVT.

This rearrangement joins TRBV6-1 to TRBJ1-5, with D perhaps TRBD1 (5 bases). The germline V gene encodes CDR1 MNHNS and CDR2 SASEGT. CDR3 length equals 15 residues. V lost 2 bases and J lost 4, with 12 bases in between. The CDR3 loop reads CASSEFGGDNQPQHF. DNA for the CDR3: TGTGCCAGCAGTGAATTCGGGGGGGATAATCAGCCCCAGCATTTT.

The J gene is TRBJ2-3, the V gene TRBV5-1, with 9 bases that match TRBD1. The CDR3 consists of 17 residues. CDR1 is SGHRS and CDR2 is YFSETQ in the germline V gene. J lost 0 bases, V lost 0 bases, and 5 bases had no gene match. The CDR3 coding sequence is TGCGCCAGCAGCTTGGCGACAGGGGGTACTAGCACAGATACGCAGTATTTT. Protein: CASSLATGGTSTDTQYF.